The entry below describes one T cell receptor (beta chain). The antigen is unknown. People who had autoimmune disease history or systemic immunosuppression were excluded. This sample is drawn from a study of OX40 agonist ivuxolimab in advanced cancers. Study information: The drug used for patients, ivuxolimab, was an agonistic anti-OX40 (CD134) antibody.

Study-wide findings and caveats: Also showing low normalized T-cell clonal expansion were some of the nonresponders. Clonal expansion was seen in CD4+ and CD8+ blood T cells by week 6 at 0.1 to 3.0 mg/kg.

Clones were read by immunoSEQ multiplex PCR, and TCRdb kept only the in-frame ones, dropping some. The sample lists 68,000 or so clones, roughly four fifths occurring once. The V and J ends lost 3 bases and 1 base respectively, with 18 bases between them. The germline CDR1 and CDR2 sequences are KGHSH and LQKENI. CDR3 length: 17 residues. This chain uses TRBV18 with TRBJ1-2; no clear D gene. The sequence derives from an adult with an advanced solid tumor such as melanoma, head and neck, liver or kidney cancer. Sample: CD4+ or CD8+ T cells sorted from blood, taken in a trial of the OX40 agonist ivuxolimab. The CDR3 region is CASSPGSTPYDNYGYTF. DNA of the CDR3: TGTGCCAGCTCACCCGGATCGACCCCTTATGATAACTATGGCTACACCTTC.